These T cell receptor beta chains were read from a single sample in a study of cytomegalovirus exposure and HLA in healthy donors. The table came from immunoSEQ multiplex PCR; TCRdb's copy has only in-frame clones and leaves some out. The sample's table shows about 38,000 clones. Specimen: PBMCs. The source is a man aged 35-49 years in good health and CMV-seropositive. The CDR3 runs from the conserved cysteine through the conserved F or W. A D gene is named only where the DNA matches it firmly.

TRBV5-1	TRBJ2-5	TRBD2	CASSLRLAGETQYF	TGCGCCAGCAGCTTGCGACTAGCGGGAGAGACCCAGTACTTC
TRBV9	TRBJ2-7	TRBD2	CASSAIAGLGEQYF	TGTGCCAGCAGCGCCATAGCGGGACTAGGCGAGCAGTACTTC
TRBV10-3	TRBJ2-1	TRBD2	CAISGAGGLAGASEQFF	TGTGCCATCTCCGGGGCAGGGGGACTAGCGGGAGCGTCTGAGCAGTTCTTC
TRBV28	TRBJ2-3	TRBD2	CASSLWTSGRVGADTQYF	TGTGCCAGCAGTTTATGGACTAGCGGGAGGGTTGGGGCAGATACGCAGTATTTT
TRBV9	TRBJ1-3	-	CASSGFREGNTIYF	TGTGCCAGCAGCGGATTCAGGGAAGGAAACACCATATATTTT
TRBV30	TRBJ1-2	-	CAWSVGQGLTNYGYTF	TGTGCCTGGAGTGTAGGGCAGGGCCTCACTAACTATGGCTACACCTTC
TRBV13	TRBJ2-7	TRBD2	CASSLVGRAHEQYF	TGTGCCAGCAGCTTAGTGGGGAGGGCCCACGAGCAGTACTTC
TRBV30	TRBJ1-5	-	CAWSPGSNQPQHF	TGTGCCTGGAGTCCCGGTAGCAATCAGCCCCAGCATTTT
TRBV7-9	TRBJ1-2	TRBD1	CASSLGPPTGKNYGYTF	TGTGCCAGCAGCTTGGGCCCCCCGACAGGGAAAAACTATGGCTACACCTTC
TRBV5-1	TRBJ1-3	-	CASREGSGNTIYF	TGCGCCAGCAGAGAGGGCTCTGGAAACACCATATATTTT
TRBV7-2	TRBJ2-7	TRBD2	CASSFGLAGGPYEQYF	TGTGCCAGCAGCTTCGGACTAGCGGGAGGCCCCTACGAGCAGTACTTC
TRBV18	TRBJ2-7	-	CASSPPIGQGISYEQYF	TGTGCCAGCTCACCACCGATCGGGCAGGGAATTTCCTACGAGCAGTACTTC
TRBV7-2	TRBJ2-1	TRBD2	CATNIAGGPGEQFF	TGTGCCACGAACATAGCGGGAGGGCCAGGTGAGCAGTTCTTC
TRBV18	TRBJ2-3	-	CASSPSGYTDTQYF	TGTGCCAGCTCACCATCAGGGTACACAGATACGCAGTATTTT
TRBV18	TRBJ2-3	TRBD1	CASSPGRTGATDTQYF	TGTGCCAGCTCACCAGGGAGGACAGGGGCCACAGATACGCAGTATTTT
TRBV5-6	TRBJ2-7	TRBD2	CASSIPTSGFPYEQYF	TGTGCCAGCAGCATACCAACTAGCGGGTTTCCCTACGAGCAGTACTTC
TRBV18	TRBJ1-1	TRBD1	CASSREDRGMNTEAFF	TGTGCCAGCTCACGCGAGGACAGGGGAATGAACACTGAAGCTTTCTTT
TRBV6-1	TRBJ1-4	-	CASNRILPGEKLFF	TGTGCCAGCAATCGTATCCTTCCCGGGGAAAAACTGTTTTTT
TRBV28	TRBJ2-2	TRBD2	CASSYGTRNTGELFF	TGTGCCAGCAGTTATGGGACTAGGAACACCGGGGAGCTGTTTTTT
TRBV4-1	TRBJ1-2	-	CASSHNRGTNYGYTF	TGCGCCAGCAGCCATAACCGAGGCACTAACTATGGCTACACCTTC
TRBV5-6	TRBJ1-1	-	CASSPNQLRGEAFF	TGTGCCAGCAGCCCCAATCAGTTGCGGGGTGAAGCTTTCTTT
TRBV19	TRBJ2-5	TRBD2	CASSSPGGTTNEQYF	TGTGCCAGTAGTTCCCCGGGGGGTACGACGAATGAGCAGTACTTC
TRBV19	TRBJ1-5	-	CASSIYPNQPQHF	TGTGCCAGTAGTATCTATCCTAATCAGCCCCAGCATTTT
TRBV10-3	TRBJ1-1	TRBD1	CAISEGGTGGFGTEAFF	TGTGCCATCAGTGAGGGAGGAACAGGGGGCTTCGGTACTGAAGCTTTCTTT
TRBV11-2	TRBJ1-5	-	CASSLVSGFSNQPQHF	TGTGCCAGCAGCTTAGTTTCAGGCTTTAGCAATCAGCCCCAGCATTTT
TRBV7-2	TRBJ2-1	-	CASSGRGGYNEQFF	TGTGCCAGCAGCGGGAGGGGGGGTTACAATGAGCAGTTCTTC
TRBV27	TRBJ2-7	-	CASSLYGNSYEQYF	TGTGCCAGCAGTTTATACGGGAACTCCTACGAGCAGTACTTC
TRBV6-5	TRBJ1-1	TRBD1	CASRSGTGLSERAFF	TGTGCCAGCAGATCCGGGACAGGGTTATCAGAGAGGGCTTTCTTT
TRBV5-1	TRBJ2-1	TRBD2	CASSLMASGNSYNEQFF	TGCGCCAGCAGCTTGATGGCTAGCGGAAACTCCTACAATGAGCAGTTCTTC
TRBV30	TRBJ1-1	TRBD1	CACQDRGTYTEAFF	TGTGCCTGCCAAGACAGGGGTACTTACACTGAAGCTTTCTTT
TRBV5-1	TRBJ2-7	TRBD1	CASSLQGASYEQYF	TGCGCCAGCAGCTTGCAGGGGGCATCCTACGAGCAGTACTTC
TRBV11-2	TRBJ2-7	-	CASSNGQLSYEQYF	TGTGCCAGCAGCAACGGACAGCTCTCCTACGAGCAGTACTTC
TRBV15	TRBJ2-3	TRBD1	CATSKGQGVTDTQYF	TGTGCCACCAGCAAAGGACAGGGGGTGACAGATACGCAGTATTTT
TRBV6-5	TRBJ1-2	TRBD1	CASSTTLGGNGYTF	TGTGCCAGCAGTACCACTTTAGGGGGCAATGGCTACACCTTC
TRBV7-6	TRBJ1-2	TRBD1	CATAGTGANGYTF	TGTGCCACGGCCGGGACAGGGGCGAATGGCTACACCTTC
TRBV10-3	TRBJ2-2	TRBD1	CASGTAANTGELFF	TGTGCCTCCGGGACAGCAGCCAACACCGGGGAGCTGTTTTTT
TRBV27	TRBJ2-5	-	CASSFGGLKTETQYF	TGTGCCAGCAGTTTTGGCGGCCTCAAAACGGAGACCCAGTACTTC
TRBV6-6	TRBJ1-2	-	CASLGPGLEKGGYTF	TGTGCCAGCCTTGGGCCGGGCCTCGAAAAGGGGGGCTACACCTTC
TRBV19	TRBJ1-1	-	CASRSPGQVNTEAFF	TGTGCCAGTAGGTCTCCGGGACAAGTGAACACTGAAGCTTTCTTT
TRBV7-3	TRBJ2-3	TRBD2	CASSPLADYIDTQYF	TGTGCCAGCAGCCCGCTAGCGGACTATATAGATACGCAGTATTTT
TRBV7-6	TRBJ1-1	-	CASSSGTMEAFF	TGTGCCAGCAGCTCCGGGACAATGGAAGCTTTCTTT
TRBV4-1	TRBJ2-7	TRBD2	CASSQGFPGGLVEQYF	TGCGCCAGCAGCCAAGGTTTTCCGGGAGGACTGGTCGAGCAGTACTTC
TRBV10-2	TRBJ1-1	TRBD1	CASGSRGPNTEAFF	TGCGCCAGCGGGAGCAGGGGGCCGAACACTGAAGCTTTCTTT
TRBV6-5	TRBJ1-3	-	CASSGDILGNTIYF	TGTGCCAGCAGTGGGGACATCCTTGGAAACACCATATATTTT
TRBV5-8	TRBJ2-7	TRBD2	CASSWGGTSGYEQYF	TGTGCCAGCAGCTGGGGGGGGACTAGCGGTTACGAGCAGTACTTC
TRBV29-1	TRBJ2-3	TRBD2	CSAGGENTQYF	TGCAGCGCTGGGGGGGAAAATACGCAGTATTTT
TRBV30	TRBJ2-1	TRBD2	CAWRVAGRYNEQFF	TGTGCCTGGAGGGTAGCGGGACGCTACAATGAGCAGTTCTTC
TRBV9	TRBJ2-2	TRBD2	CASSSPPRMSGDTGELFF	TGTGCCAGCAGCTCCCCGCCGAGGATGAGCGGGGACACCGGGGAGCTGTTTTTT